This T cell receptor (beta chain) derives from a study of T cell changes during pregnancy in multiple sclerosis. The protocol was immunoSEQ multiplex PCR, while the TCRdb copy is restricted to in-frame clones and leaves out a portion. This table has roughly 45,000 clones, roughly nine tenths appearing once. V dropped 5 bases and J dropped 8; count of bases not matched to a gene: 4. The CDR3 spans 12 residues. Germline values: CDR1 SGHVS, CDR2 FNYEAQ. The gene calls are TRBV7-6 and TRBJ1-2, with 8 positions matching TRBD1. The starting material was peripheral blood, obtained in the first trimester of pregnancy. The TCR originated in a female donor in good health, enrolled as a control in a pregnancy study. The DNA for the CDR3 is TGTGCCAGCAGCCCGACAGGGGACGGCTACACCTTC. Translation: CASSPTGDGYTF.